The 20 T cell receptor beta chains below were found in one sample sequenced in a study of blood T cell repertoires in COVID-19. The data were produced by immunoSEQ multiplex PCR, yet TCRdb's version contains in-frame clones alone and is incomplete. Among over 45,000 clones, about 86% were seen once, and the ten largest hold 5.5% to 7.5%. Sequencing was done on a sample of peripheral blood. Receptors originate from a woman aged 80 or older with acute or convalescent COVID-19.

The CDR3 DNA sequence: TGTGCCAGCAGCCCCGAGTACCAAGAGACCCAGTACTTC. Translated: CASSPEYQETQYF. The chain employs TRBV3-1 (or the pseudogene TRBV3-2) and TRBJ2-5; D is unresolved. The V gene lost 4 bases and the J gene lost 0 bases, with 6 bases spanning the gap. Germline CDR1 is LGHDT and CDR2 is YNNKEL (reference sequence). The CDR3 has 13 amino acids.

The chain has TRBV6-1 and TRBJ1-5; D ambiguous. Trimming left V 2 bases short and J 0 bases short, with 5 bases between. The CDR3 extends over 14 amino acids. The germline V gene encodes CDR1 MNHNS and CDR2 SASEGT. CDR3 DNA: TGTGCCAGCAGTGAAACAAATAGCAATCAGCCCCAGCATTTT. It specifies CASSETNSNQPQHF.

This clone was seen only once. The V gene is TRBV5-8, the J gene TRBJ2-7; TRBD1 is a possible D gene (5 bases). The CDR3 spans 17 residues. Germline values: CDR1 SGHTS, CDR2 YDEGEE. The V end lost 0 bases, the J end lost 3 bases, and 19 bases lay between the germline ends. CDR3 nucleotide sequence: TGTGCCAGCAGCTTGGTTAGACAGCTTTTAACCAGCTACGAGCAGTACTTC. This sequence encodes CASSLVRQLLTSYEQYF.

This chain joins TRBV15 and TRBJ1-5, with a weak D call TRBD1 (6 bases). This CDR3 contains 15 residues. V dropped 2 bases and J dropped 3 bases, with 11 bases sitting between them. From germline, CDR1 is LNHNV and CDR2 YYDKDF (reference sequence). CDR3 nucleotides: TGTGCCACCAGCAGATACAGGGAAAACAATCAGCCCCAGCATTTT. It is translated as CATSRYRENNQPQHF.

In this sample, this clone turned up once. The chain employs TRBV6-5 and TRBJ1-3; 7 bases fit TRBD1. There are 15 residues in the CDR3. Trimming cost V 6 bases and J 0 bases; bases outside gene matches: 5. The V gene's germline CDR1 is MNHEY and CDR2 SVGAGI. In DNA, the CDR3 is TGTGCCAGCAGACGGACAGGTATCTCTGGAAACACCATATATTTT. This sequence encodes CASRRTGISGNTIYF.

This clone was seen just once. The rearrangement uses TRBV6-5 and TRBJ2-1; 7 bases are shared with TRBD1. The CDR3 contains 14 residues. CDR1 is MNHEY and CDR2 is SVGAGI in the germline V gene. After removal of 7 bases from V and 4 bases from J, the junction contained 7 bases not matched to a gene. Written as DNA, the CDR3 is TGTGCCAGCACCTACGGGACAGCTTACAATGAGCAGTTCTTC. Residues: CASTYGTAYNEQFF.

The rearrangement uses TRBV6-4 and TRBJ1-1, with a weak D call TRBD1 (6 bases). Looked up from germline, CDR1 is MRHNA and CDR2 is SNTAGT. Trimming left V 2 bases short and J 4 bases short, with 23 bases between. The CDR3 sequence is 18 residues long. As DNA, the CDR3 is TGTGCCAGCAGTGACCCCAAAAGGACAGCGCCTTTGGGCACTGAAGCTTTCTTT. Translated, it gives CASSDPKRTAPLGTEAFF.

V usage is TRBV25-1 and J usage is TRBJ1-1, with 8 bases fitting TRBD1. Per germline, CDR1 MGHDK and CDR2 SYGVNS. V dropped 2 bases and J dropped 8; count of bases not matched to a gene: 4. The CDR3 loop spans 13 amino acids. Here the CDR3 reads CASSEGQGGEAFF. The CDR3 bases are TGTGCCAGCAGTGAAGGACAGGGCGGCGAAGCTTTCTTT.

The chain has TRBV18 and TRBJ1-2; no clear D. Germline assignment: CDR1 KGHSH and CDR2 LQKENI. The CDR3 runs to 13 residues. V was clipped by 5 bases and J by 4 bases, with 11 bases between them. The CDR3: CASSIDTIYGYTF. In DNA form, the CDR3 reads TGTGCCAGCTCAATTGACACCATCTATGGCTACACCTTC.

As DNA, the CDR3 is TGTGCCAGCAGCCCGGGACAGGGGGACGGCTATGGCTACACCTTC. It is translated as CASSPGQGDGYGYTF. This chain links TRBV9 with TRBJ1-2, with 11 bases aligning to TRBD1. The V segment lost 4 bases and the J segment 4 bases; nucleotides outside the gene matches: 6. CDR3 length equals 15 residues. CDR1 and CDR2 from the germline V gene are SGDLS and YYNGEE.

The chain uses TRBV11-2 and TRBJ2-7; TRBD1 might be the D (5 bases). The CDR3 covers 14 residues. CDR1 and CDR2 from the germline V gene are SGHAT and FQNNGV. V lost 5 bases, J lost 5 bases, and 16 bases lay in between. Here the CDR3 reads CASSTLRTTHEQYF. The DNA for the CDR3 is TGTGCCAGCAGCACCCTGAGGACAACCCACGAGCAGTACTTC.

V and J are TRBV6-5 and TRBJ1-3; D is ambiguous. Between the trimmed V and J ends, which lost 6 bases and 3 bases, there was a span of 3 bases. The length of the CDR3 is 11 residues. Germline V gene lookup returns CDR1 MNHEY and CDR2 SVGAGI. The CDR3 loop is CASSFGNTIYF. In nucleotides, the CDR3 is TGTGCCAGCAGCTTTGGAAACACCATATATTTT.

The count of this clone is one. The CDR3 region has the DNA TGCGCCAGCACCTCGGATAGCGCATGGGAGACCCAGTACTTC. It encodes CASTSDSAWETQYF. This sequence joins TRBV5-1 and TRBJ2-5, with a possible D match to TRBD2 (5 bases). Per the germline V gene, CDR1 is SGHRS and CDR2 is YFSETQ. The V end was cut by 6 bases, the J end by 5 bases, with 17 bases between. This CDR3 is 14 amino acids long.

The V call is TRBV9, the J call TRBJ2-2; 8 positions match TRBD1. V lost 3 bases to trimming and J lost 1 base; unmatched junction nucleotides: 5. Germline assignment: CDR1 SGDLS and CDR2 YYNGEE. The CDR3 length is 16 residues. The CDR3 DNA sequence: TGTGCCAGCAGCGCTCGACAGGGGAGGAACACCGGGGAGCTGTTTTTT. This encodes CASSARQGRNTGELFF.

The V call is TRBV5-1, the J call TRBJ1-2; TRBD1 is a possible D gene (6 bases). Deletions cut 4 bases from V and 0 bases from J, with 13 bases between. Germline-derived CDR1 and CDR2 are SGHRS and YFSETQ. This CDR3 comprises 15 residues. The CDR3 loop is CASSRGDTSNYGYTF. The CDR3 nucleotides read TGCGCCAGCAGCCGAGGGGACACCTCTAACTATGGCTACACCTTC.

The rearrangement joins TRBV11-2 to TRBJ1-2; tentative D call: TRBD1 (6 bases). Germline CDR1 and CDR2: SGHAT and FQNNGV. V shed 3 bases and J shed 6 bases, with 23 bases lying between them. The CDR3 extends over 17 amino acids. The CDR3 coding sequence is TGTGCCAGCAGCTTGGAAGGTCGGGGGGCGCAATCTAATGGCTACACCTTC. Translating it yields CASSLEGRGAQSNGYTF.

The chain is built from TRBV19 and TRBJ1-5, with 7 bases aligning to TRBD1. J was trimmed by 6 bases and V by 3 bases; bases with no gene match: 8. Per germline, CDR1 LNHDA and CDR2 SQIVND (reference sequence). The CDR3 is made up of 15 amino acids. The CDR3: CASSIPDRVGQPQHF. The CDR3, as DNA: TGTGCCAGTAGTATCCCAGACAGGGTTGGTCAGCCCCAGCATTTT.

In DNA, the CDR3 is TGTGCCAGCAGCCCCCCGGGACTAGCGGGGGGCCGATCTAGCACAGATACGCAGTATTTT. This gives the protein CASSPPGLAGGRSSTDTQYF. The chain employs TRBV5-4 and TRBJ2-3, with 15 bases identical to TRBD2. Germline CDR1 reads SGHNT; CDR2 reads YYREEE (reference sequence). The ends lost 4 bases at V and 0 bases at J; junction bases unmatched: 12. The CDR3 runs to 20 residues.

The chain recombines TRBV5-1 with TRBJ2-1; tentatively, D is TRBD1 (5 bases). V was shortened by 6 bases and J by 0 bases, with 10 bases between the two germline ends. Germline assignment: CDR1 SGHRS and CDR2 YFSETQ. The length of the CDR3 is 14 residues. The CDR3 DNA reads TGCGCCAGCACAGGGCTAAGCTCCTACAATGAGCAGTTCTTC. Amino acid sequence: CASTGLSSYNEQFF.

This clone has only one observation. The chain has TRBV6-5 and TRBJ1-4; 7 bases match TRBD1. CDR3 size: 14 residues. V shed 6 bases, J shed 6 bases, and the junction held 7 bases outside the gene matches. Germline values: CDR1 MNHEY, CDR2 SVGAGI. The CDR3 DNA follows: TGTGCCAGCAGCCAGACAGGGTCGGATGAAAAACTGTTTTTT. This encodes CASSQTGSDEKLFF.